The 25 T cell receptor beta chains reported below all come from one sample, sequenced in a study of blood T cell repertoires in COVID-19. Using immunoSEQ multiplex PCR, the repertoire was profiled, and TCRdb retains in-frame clones only, with some absent. The sample has hundreds of thousands of clones; around 80% are singletons. Material: peripheral blood. These receptor sequences come from a woman older than 75 with active or convalescent COVID-19.

The rearrangement uses TRBV18 and TRBJ2-3, with D tentatively TRBD1 (6 bases). Germline values: CDR1 KGHSH, CDR2 LQKENI. CDR3 length: 16 residues. Between the trimmed V and J ends, which lost 2 bases and 1 base, there was a span of 13 bases. In nucleotides, the CDR3 is TGTGCCAGCTCACCATTTTCAGGGGTTGGCACAGATACGCAGTATTTT. This translates into CASSPFSGVGTDTQYF.

This chain joins TRBV30 and TRBJ1-5; 7 positions match TRBD1. Per germline, CDR1 GTSNPN and CDR2 SVGIG (reference sequence). This CDR3 contains 13 residues. V lost 2 bases, J lost 7 bases, and 5 bases stayed unmatched. The CDR3 spells CAWSQGGWQPQHF. The CDR3 nucleotides read TGTGCCTGGAGTCAAGGGGGCTGGCAGCCCCAGCATTTT. Using reference TRBV30 and TRBJ1-5 for the parts outside the CDR3, the full variable domain is SQTIHQWPATLVQPVGSPLSLECTVEGTSNPNLYWYRQAAGRGLQLLFYSVGIGQISSEVPQNLSASRPQDRQFILSSKKLLLSDSGFYLCAWSQGGWQPQHFGDGTRLSIL.

This chain uses TRBV4-2 with TRBJ1-2; perhaps TRBD1 as D (6 bases). Germline V gene lookup returns CDR1 LGHNA and CDR2 YNFKEQ. The length of the CDR3 is 15 residues. The germline V and J ends were trimmed by 0 bases and 6 bases, with 14 bases remaining between them. The CDR3 sequence is CASSQDLTGWDGYTF. The CDR3 DNA is TGTGCCAGCAGCCAAGATCTTACAGGGTGGGATGGCTACACCTTC.

V gene TRBV11-3 combines with J gene TRBJ1-3; D remains unclear. This CDR3 is 15 amino acids long. Trimming pared 5 bases from V and 0 bases from J, leaving 11 bases between. Germline V gene lookup returns CDR1 SGHNT and CDR2 YENEEA. For the CDR3, the DNA is TGTGCCAGCAGCCGAGTGGGCGTCTCTGGAAACACCATATATTTT. This sequence encodes CASSRVGVSGNTIYF.

The gene calls are TRBV5-1 and TRBJ2-1; D is perhaps TRBD2 (6 bases). Germline CDR1 SGHRS, CDR2 YFSETQ. The CDR3 consists of 15 residues. Deletions cut 2 bases from V and 4 bases from J, with 13 bases between. The CDR3 coding sequence is TGCGCCAGCAGCTTAAGCGGGTCTGCGTACAATGAGCAGTTCTTC. Translating gives CASSLSGSAYNEQFF.

The V call is TRBV10-3, the J call TRBJ2-7, with 8 bases matching TRBD1. CDR3 length: 11 residues. Germline assignment: CDR1 ENHRY and CDR2 SYGVKD. J was trimmed by 6 bases and V by 10 bases; bases with no gene match: 5. This CDR3 is CANGQGGEQYF. Here the CDR3 DNA reads TGTGCCAACGGACAGGGCGGCGAGCAGTACTTC.

The chain links TRBV6-4 to TRBJ1-6; the D gene is possibly TRBD1 (5 bases). Germline CDR1 MRHNA, CDR2 SNTAGT. Trimming took 1 base from V and 2 from J, leaving 15 bases between them. The CDR3 is 18 residues long. For the CDR3, the DNA is TGTGCCAGCAGTGACTTTCCCAGGGTGGAAACCTATAATTCACCCCTCCACTTT. This sequence encodes CASSDFPRVETYNSPLHF.

The gene calls are TRBV7-9 and TRBJ1-2; D not resolved. Germline CDR1 and CDR2: SEHNR and FQNEAQ (reference sequence). The V gene lost 5 bases and the J gene lost 7 bases, with 11 bases spanning the gap. The CDR3 runs 12 residues. The CDR3 is CASSIPTGGYTF. CDR3 coding DNA: TGTGCCAGCAGCATTCCCACGGGTGGCTACACCTTC. Combining the CDR3 with reference TRBV7-9 and TRBJ1-2 gives the whole variable domain DTGVSQNPRHKITKRGQNVTFRCDPISEHNRLYWYRQTLGQGPEFLTYFQNEAQLEKSRLLSDRFSAERPKGSFSTLEIQRTEQGDSAMYLCASSIPTGGYTFGSGTRLTVV.

The rearrangement uses TRBV7-2 and TRBJ1-6; the match to TRBD1 covers 7 bases. V lost 7 bases, J lost 8 bases, and 11 bases stayed unmatched. This CDR3 has 15 residues. Germline V gene data show CDR1 as SGHTA and CDR2 as FQGNSA. DNA for the CDR3: TGTGCCAGCAACCCCCGACAGGGTGGAGATTCACCCCTCCACTTT. Its protein is CASNPRQGGDSPLHF.

The sample holds one count of this clone. This sequence joins TRBV6-5 and TRBJ1-6; D unclear. Looked up from germline, CDR1 is MNHEY and CDR2 is SVGAGI. Between the trimmed V and J ends, which lost 2 bases and 9 bases, there was a span of 11 bases. CDR3 length: 14 amino acids. CDR3 amino acids: CASSYPLSGSPLHF. DNA of the CDR3: TGTGCCAGCAGTTACCCGTTATCAGGTTCACCCCTCCACTTT.

V gene TRBV7-2 combines with J gene TRBJ2-5; 7 bases agree with TRBD2. The CDR3 covers 16 residues. Germline V gene data show CDR1 as SGHTA and CDR2 as FQGNSA. Trimming at V came to 5 bases and at J to 5 bases, leaving 14 bases not matched to a gene. The CDR3 spells CASSHSMAGVLETQYF. The CDR3 bases are TGTGCCAGCAGCCACTCGATGGCGGGAGTTCTGGAGACCCAGTACTTC.

The V gene is TRBV15, the J gene TRBJ2-5; D remains ambiguous. Germline V gives CDR1 LNHNV, CDR2 YYDKDF (reference sequence). The CDR3 covers 15 residues. V was trimmed by 1 base and J by 2 bases, leaving 11 bases between them. Here the CDR3 reads CATSRVNSPQETQYF. CDR3 DNA: TGTGCCACCAGCAGAGTGAATAGCCCTCAAGAGACCCAGTACTTC.

This clone was recorded a few times. The chain joins TRBV11-2 to TRBJ2-2; TRBD1 matches 9 bases. V lost 1 base to trimming and J lost 2 bases; unmatched junction nucleotides: 5. CDR1 is SGHAT, CDR2 FQNNGV, per germline. This CDR3 has 17 residues. The CDR3 DNA follows: TGTGCCAGCAGCTTAGTAGGGACAGGGTTTAACACCGGGGAGCTGTTTTTT. Protein: CASSLVGTGFNTGELFF. Full variable domain (rest looked up from reference TRBV11-2 and TRBJ2-2): EAGVAQSPRYKIIEKRQSVAFWCNPISGHATLYWYQQILGQGPKLLIQFQNNGVVDDSQLPKDRFSAERLKGVDSTLKIQPAKLEDSAVYLCASSLVGTGFNTGELFFGEGSRLTVL.

This chain links TRBV28 with TRBJ2-7; no clear D gene. The CDR3 runs to 11 residues. Deletions cut 4 bases from V and 3 bases from J, with 4 bases between. CDR1 and CDR2 from the germline V gene are MDHEN and SYDVKM. DNA of the CDR3: TGTGCCAGCAGTTATAGCTACGAGCAGTACTTC. Translation gives CASSYSYEQYF.

The chain couples TRBV3-1 (or the pseudogene TRBV3-2) to TRBJ1-1; unclear D gene. V lost 0 bases and J lost 7, with 21 bases in between. The length of the CDR3 is 17 residues. Germline CDR1 reads LGHDT; CDR2 reads YNNKEL (reference sequence). The CDR3 here is CASSQDLLLLEHGEAFF. DNA of the CDR3: TGTGCCAGCAGCCAAGATCTATTACTTTTGGAGCACGGTGAAGCTTTCTTT.

This chain links TRBV14 with TRBJ2-5; D gene ambiguous. This CDR3 spans 14 amino acids. CDR1 SGHDN and CDR2 FVKESK come from the germline V gene. The ends were cut back, 0 bases at V and 5 bases at J, with 10 bases in the middle. CDR3 DNA: TGTGCCAGCAGCCAAGACTCGACGGGTGAGACCCAGTACTTC. It encodes CASSQDSTGETQYF.

In its sample, this clone was seen once. This chain connects TRBV4-2 to TRBJ2-4; 11 nucleotides line up with TRBD1. This CDR3 contains 20 residues. After removal of 0 bases from V and 1 base from J, the junction contained 11 bases not matched to a gene. Germline CDR1 and CDR2: LGHNA and YNFKEQ. The CDR3, as DNA: TGTGCCAGCAGCCAAGATCTTGGACTAGGACAGGGGGCGGCCAAAAACATTCAGTACTTC. Its protein product is CASSQDLGLGQGAAKNIQYF.

V gene TRBV19 combines with J gene TRBJ1-4; the D gene is possibly TRBD1 (5 bases). This CDR3 spans 15 amino acids. The V end lost 0 bases, the J end lost 7 bases, and 12 bases lay between the germline ends. Germline values: CDR1 LNHDA, CDR2 SQIVND (reference sequence). CDR3 bases: TGTGCCAGTAGTATAGATCTGGGACTCCCTGAAAAACTGTTTTTT. The encoded protein is CASSIDLGLPEKLFF. The variable domain in full, completed from reference TRBV19 and TRBJ1-4, reads DGGITQSPKYLFRKEGQNVTLSCEQNLNHDAMYWYRQDPGQGLRLIYYSQIVNDFQKGDIAEGYSVSREKKESFPLTVTSAQKNPTAFYLCASSIDLGLPEKLFFGSGTQLSVL.

The chain is built from TRBV7-9 and TRBJ2-2; D perhaps matches TRBD1 (5 bases). V lost 5 bases to trimming and J lost 0 bases, with 10 bases between them. CDR3 length: 15 residues. The V gene's germline CDR1 is SEHNR and CDR2 FQNEAQ (reference sequence). CDR3 region: CASSPTGPNTGELFF. DNA of the CDR3: TGTGCCAGCAGCCCCACAGGTCCGAACACCGGGGAGCTGTTTTTT.

V usage is TRBV5-4 and J usage is TRBJ2-1; 7 positions agree with TRBD1. The CDR3 consists of 15 residues. Germline CDR1 and CDR2: SGHNT and YYREEE (reference sequence). Trimming cost V 4 bases and J 4 bases; bases outside gene matches: 8. The CDR3 spells CASSPQGTAYNEQFF. The CDR3 DNA sequence: TGTGCCAGCAGCCCACAGGGGACGGCTTACAATGAGCAGTTCTTC.

The chain uses TRBV27 and TRBJ1-1; D is ambiguous. Per the germline V gene, CDR1 is MNHEY and CDR2 is SMNVEV (reference sequence). Between the trimmed V and J ends, which lost 2 bases and 1 base, there was a span of 14 bases. The CDR3 is 16 residues long. CDR3 nucleotide sequence: TGTGCCAGCAGTTTACGCTGGGGAGGAAGGAACACTGAAGCTTTCTTT. Translating it yields CASSLRWGGRNTEAFF.

The rearrangement links TRBV11-3 to TRBJ1-1, with D possibly TRBD1 on 5 matching bases. The germline V gene encodes CDR1 SGHNT and CDR2 YENEEA. This CDR3 is built from 11 residues. V was cut by 5 bases and J by 8 bases, with 9 bases left in between. In DNA form, the CDR3 reads TGTGCCAGCAGCCAAAGACAGGAAGCTTTCTTT. The encoded protein is CASSQRQEAFF.

This rearrangement joins TRBV6-6 to TRBJ2-7; a weak D match, TRBD1 (6 bases). CDR1 is MNHNY, CDR2 SVGAGI, per germline (reference sequence). The CDR3 consists of 15 residues. V was trimmed by 5 bases and J by 2 bases, leaving 16 bases between them. This CDR3 reads CASSSFGTRAYEQYF. Here the CDR3 DNA reads TGTGCCAGCAGTAGCTTTGGGACAAGGGCCTACGAGCAGTACTTC.

The chain recombines TRBV19 with TRBJ1-4, with D tentatively TRBD1 (6 bases). The CDR3 spans 14 residues. Between the trimmed V and J ends, which lost 1 base and 7 bases, there was a span of 10 bases. The germline CDR1 and CDR2 sequences are LNHDA and SQIVND (reference sequence). CDR3 amino acids: CASSIGGTPEKLFF. The CDR3 DNA sequence: TGTGCCAGTAGTATAGGGGGGACACCTGAAAAACTGTTTTTT.

On this clone itself: Other DNA sequences in this specimen translate into the identical CDR3. V gene TRBV28 combines with J gene TRBJ1-2; tentative D call: TRBD1 (6 bases). The CDR3 is made up of 12 amino acids. Germline loops: CDR1 MDHEN, CDR2 SYDVKM. V lost 6 bases and J 4 bases, leaving 9 bases between the germline ends. The CDR3 region is CASSRGGYGYTF. CDR3 DNA sequence: TGTGCCAGCAGCAGGGGTGGCTATGGCTACACCTTC.